This entry lists 21 T cell receptor beta chains sequenced from one sample in a study of human T cells and chemical hapten exposure. One entry per CDR3 protein results from TCRdb running MiXCR on the RACE reads. The table has some 79,000 distinct CDR3 sequences, about 8% seen once. Time point specified: patch test 1, 2 weeks after DPC sensitization. Treatment specified: therapeutic diphenylcyclopropenone sensitization with weekly scalp DPC. Sample: whole blood, taken in connection with sensitization to the hapten diphenylcyclopropenone (DPC). These receptors were collected from a woman between 25 and 40 years old with alopecia areata. Some clones in this sample may be carry-over from other donors' samples.

This clonotype was found a few times. The rearrangement links TRBV7-2 to TRBJ2-3; D may be TRBD2 (6 bases). Deletions cut 5 bases from V and 3 bases from J, with 12 bases between. Germline V lookup: CDR1 SGHTA, CDR2 FQGNSA. The CDR3 loop spans 14 amino acids. CDR3 nucleotide sequence: TGTGCCAGCAGCCCAAGACTAGTGACAGATACGCAGTATTTT. Amino acids: CASSPRLVTDTQYF. Based on the CDR3 plus reference TRBV7-2 and TRBJ2-3, the full variable domain is GAGVSQSPSNKVTEKGKDVELRCDPISGHTALYWYRQSLGQGLEFLIYFQGNSAPDKSGLPSDRFSAERTGGSVSTLTIQRTQQEDSAVYLCASSPRLVTDTQYFGPGTRLTVL.

This clonotype was seen at least ten times. The CDR3 DNA reads as TGCAGCGCCCCTGGGACAGGCATGATCTCCGGTTTTTACCCCCGGAATACGCAGTATTTT. It encodes CSAPGTGMISGFYPRNTQYF. The chain joins TRBV29-1 to TRBJ2-3, with TRBD1 identical over 8 bases. This CDR3 comprises 20 residues. From germline, CDR1 is SQVTM and CDR2 ANQGSEA. V gave up 7 bases and J gave up 7 bases; unmatched junction bases: 31.

Many counts were recorded for this clonotype. The V call is TRBV6-1, the J call TRBJ2-7; 9 bases fit TRBD1. The germline V gene encodes CDR1 MNHNS and CDR2 SASEGT. The V segment lost 6 bases and the J segment 3 bases; nucleotides outside the gene matches: 6. The CDR3 runs to 14 residues. DNA of the CDR3: TGTGCCAGCAGATGGACAGGGGACAGCTACGAGCAGTACTTC. Translated, it gives CASRWTGDSYEQYF.

In its sample, this clonotype was seen many times. The genes are TRBV20-1 and TRBJ2-3; maybe TRBD2 (5 bases). The germline V gene has CDR1 DFQATT and CDR2 SNEGSKA (reference sequence). Trimming cost V 3 bases and J 3 bases, with 10 bases left between them. The CDR3 runs to 13 residues. This CDR3 is CSASLRTTDTQYF. Written as DNA, the CDR3 is TGCAGTGCTAGTCTCCGGACTACAGATACGCAGTATTTT.

The chain is built from TRBV12-3 or TRBV12-4 and TRBJ2-7; TRBD1 agrees at 9 bases. J gave up 1 base and V 6 bases, and 7 bases lay outside the gene matches. The CDR3 is 15 amino acids. The CDR3 protein is CASSPGQGRSYEQYF. The CDR3 coding sequence is TGTGCCAGCAGCCCGGGACAGGGTCGGTCCTACGAGCAGTACTTC.

The gene calls are TRBV12-3 or TRBV12-4 and TRBJ1-5; TRBD1 aligns across 7 bases. V was clipped by 5 bases and J by 7 bases; unmatched bases: 11. This CDR3 is 15 amino acids long. The CDR3 is CASSPGGTEGQPQHF. In DNA, the CDR3 is TGTGCCAGCAGTCCCGGGGGGACAGAGGGGCAGCCCCAGCATTTT.

This clonotype was recorded many times. V and J are TRBV7-9 and TRBJ1-2; 10 bases line up with TRBD1. The V gene end was trimmed by 0 bases and the J gene end by 4 bases; junction bases not matched to a gene: 5. CDR3 length: 16 residues. Germline V gene sequence: CDR1 SEHNR, CDR2 FQNEAQ (reference sequence). The CDR3 sequence is CASSLARDRGFYGYTF. For the CDR3, the DNA is TGTGCCAGCAGCTTAGCACGGGACAGGGGCTTCTATGGCTACACCTTC. Full variable domain (missing parts from reference TRBV7-9 and TRBJ1-2): DTGVSQNPRHKITKRGQNVTFRCDPISEHNRLYWYRQTLGQGPEFLTYFQNEAQLEKSRLLSDRFSAERPKGSFSTLEIQRTEQGDSAMYLCASSLARDRGFYGYTFGSGTRLTVV.

This chain connects TRBV12-3 or TRBV12-4 to TRBJ2-7; tentatively, D is TRBD1 (5 bases). V lost 7 bases and J lost 4, with 11 bases in between. The CDR3 covers 12 residues. The CDR3 sequence is CASKGREYEQYF. The CDR3 DNA reads as TGTGCCAGCAAGGGCAGGGAATACGAGCAGTACTTC.

The chain uses TRBV20-1 and TRBJ1-2; 8 positions match TRBD1. Germline CDR1 and CDR2: DFQATT and SNEGSKA (reference sequence). There are 12 residues in the CDR3. Losses at the gene ends were 3 bases for V and 8 bases for J; bases not matched to a gene: 5. Here the CDR3 reads CSASLDRAGYTF. CDR3 DNA: TGCAGTGCTAGTTTGGACAGGGCCGGCTACACCTTC.

There are many counts of this clonotype. V gene TRBV5-1 combines with J gene TRBJ2-1; D is unresolved. This CDR3 is built from 14 residues. Trimming left V 0 bases short and J 8 bases short, with 12 bases between. Germline V gives CDR1 SGHRS, CDR2 YFSETQ. This CDR3 is CASSLAPGVDEQFF. For the CDR3, the DNA is TGCGCCAGCAGCTTGGCCCCTGGTGTGGATGAGCAGTTCTTC.

This clonotype turned up a few times. The J gene is TRBJ2-5, the V gene TRBV5-1, with D perhaps matching TRBD1 (6 bases). Germline V gives CDR1 SGHRS, CDR2 YFSETQ. Trimming removed 1 base from V and 1 base from J, with 8 bases in between. This CDR3 is 14 amino acids long. Here the CDR3 reads CASSLTGIQETQYF. The CDR3 DNA sequence: TGCGCCAGCAGCTTGACAGGGATCCAAGAGACCCAGTACTTC. Filled out from reference TRBV5-1 and TRBJ2-5, the complete variable domain reads KAGVTQTPRYLIKTRGQQVTLSCSPISGHRSVSWYQQTPGQGLQFLFEYFSETQRNKGNFPGRFSGRQFSNSRSEMNVSTLELGDSALYLCASSLTGIQETQYFGPGTRLLVL.

This clonotype was seen more than once but under ten times. This sequence joins TRBV9 and TRBJ2-7, with 9 bases lining up with TRBD1. The CDR3 covers 16 residues. With 4 bases clipped from V and 3 bases from J, the junction kept 11 bases outside the gene matches. CDR1 and CDR2 (germline): SGDLS, YYNGEE. Here the CDR3 reads CASSPAPGTGSYEQYF. CDR3 DNA sequence: TGTGCCAGCAGCCCGGCCCCCGGGACAGGGAGCTACGAGCAGTACTTC.

This clonotype was observed many times. CDR3 in amino acids: CASSLGLAGDNEQFF. CDR3 nucleotide sequence: TGCGCCAGCAGCTTGGGACTAGCGGGGGACAATGAGCAGTTCTTC. The rearrangement uses TRBV5-1 and TRBJ2-1; TRBD2 matches at 12 bases. The CDR3 has 15 amino acids. Germline lookup yields CDR1 SGHRS and CDR2 YFSETQ. With 0 bases clipped from V and 5 bases from J, the junction kept 0 bases outside the gene matches.

The rearrangement links TRBV28 to TRBJ2-5; TRBD1 matches at 8 bases. The CDR3 runs to 15 residues. The germline CDR1 and CDR2 sequences are MDHEN and SYDVKM. Trimming cost V 3 bases and J 2 bases; bases outside gene matches: 5. The CDR3 coding sequence is TGTGCCAGCAGTTTGAACAGGGGGACGCAAGAGACCCAGTACTTC. Its protein is CASSLNRGTQETQYF.

This clonotype came up many times. The chain recombines TRBV29-1 with TRBJ2-1; 8 positions match TRBD1. Germline CDR1 reads SQVTM; CDR2 reads ANQGSEA. Losses at the gene ends were 8 bases for V and 6 bases for J; bases not matched to a gene: 3. This CDR3 has 11 amino acids. This CDR3 reads CSTDRGNEQFF. The DNA for the CDR3 is TGCAGCACCGACAGGGGCAATGAGCAGTTCTTC.

This clonotype occurred a few times. The rearrangement uses TRBV7-9 and TRBJ1-5; 8 positions match TRBD1. The CDR3 has 14 residues. The germline V gene encodes CDR1 SEHNR and CDR2 FQNEAQ (reference sequence). V lost 4 bases and J lost 5; bases outside the gene matches: 4. CDR3 nucleotide sequence: TGTGCCAGCAGCTCACAGGGGGATTATCAGCCCCAGCATTTT. Protein sequence: CASSSQGDYQPQHF.

This clonotype was detected ten times or more. The chain carries TRBV2 and TRBJ2-1; 16 bases match TRBD2. V gave up 3 bases and J gave up 10 bases; unmatched junction bases: 6. Germline V gene lookup returns CDR1 SNHLY and CDR2 FYNNEI. This CDR3 contains 16 residues. CDR3 amino acids: CASSEPGLAGGREQFF. CDR3 in DNA: TGTGCCAGCAGTGAGCCGGGACTAGCGGGGGGGAGGGAGCAGTTCTTC. Full variable domain (remainder filled in from reference TRBV2 and TRBJ2-1): EPEVTQTPSHQVTQMGQEVILRCVPISNHLYFYWYRQILGQKVEFLVSFYNNEISEKSEIFDDQFSVERPDGSNFTLKIRSTKLEDSAMYFCASSEPGLAGGREQFFGPGTRLTVL.

The chain combines TRBV12-5 with TRBJ2-7, with D unresolved. Trimming took off 4 bases at V and 7 bases at J, with 8 bases between the two ends. The germline V gene has CDR1 LGHNT and CDR2 FRNRAP. The CDR3 loop spans 11 amino acids. DNA for the CDR3: TGTGCTAGTGGTTGGGTGAGGGAGCAGTACTTC. This sequence encodes CASGWVREQYF.

This clonotype was detected many times. The chain joins TRBV3-1 to TRBJ1-1, with D unclear. Germline CDR1 and CDR2: LGHDT and YNNKEL (reference sequence). This CDR3 is built from 15 residues. Trimming cost V 9 bases and J 0 bases, with 17 bases left between them. The CDR3: CASSLNREMNTEAFF. Written as DNA, the CDR3 is TGTGCCAGTTCCCTTAACCGGGAAATGAACACTGAAGCTTTCTTT.

This clonotype was recorded at least ten times. The chain links TRBV6-1 to TRBJ1-4, with no clear D. Trimming stripped 2 bases from V and 5 bases from J, with 15 bases between. CDR3 length equals 16 residues. CDR1 and CDR2 from the germline V gene are MNHNS and SASEGT. CDR3 loop: CASSEIFTWENEKLFF. CDR3 DNA sequence: TGTGCCAGCAGTGAAATCTTTACGTGGGAGAATGAAAAACTGTTTTTT.

Concerning this clonotype itself: Germline is not matched at one junction end, which may reflect a read error. The chain recombines TRBV29-1 with TRBJ1-5; 9 bases are a match to TRBD1. CDR1 is SQVTM and CDR2 is ANQGSEA in the germline V gene. This CDR3 region has 17 residues. The CDR3 DNA reads TGCAGCCCTGACCGGGACAGGGACCCTAATAGCAATCAGCCCCAGAATTTT. Protein sequence: CSPDRDRDPNSNQPQNF.